Below are 9 T cell receptor beta chains sequenced from a single sample in a study of blood T cells in healthy people across ages. Using a J-beta primer mix together with a sample-barcoded 5' primer, a second PCR was run for roughly 6 to 12 cycles. MiXCR, run by TCRdb on the 5' RACE reads, gives a single entry per CDR3 protein. This sample has about 680,000 distinct CDR3 sequences, with about 52% found just once. The sequencing sample was made of blood. The source of these receptors is a woman in her fifties or sixties in good health.

This chain links TRBV9 with TRBJ1-2; D gene unclear. Germline assignment: CDR1 SGDLS and CDR2 YYNGEE. The CDR3 totals 13 residues. The ends were cut back, 0 bases at V and 0 bases at J, with 3 bases in the middle. The CDR3 region is CASSVGSNYGYTF. The CDR3 nucleotides are TGTGCCAGCAGCGTAGGGTCTAACTATGGCTACACCTTC. Complete variable domain (other parts from reference TRBV9 and TRBJ1-2): DSGVTQTPKHLITATGQRVTLRCSPRSGDLSVYWYQQSLDQGLQFLIQYYNGEERAKGNILERFSAQQFPDLHSELNLSSLELGDSALYFCASSVGSNYGYTFGSGTRLTVV.

In this sample, this clonotype turned up a few times. This sequence joins TRBV7-2 and TRBJ2-5; no clear D. Trimming removed 9 bases at V and 2 bases at J, with 13 bases between. Germline assignment: CDR1 SGHTA and CDR2 FQGNSA. This CDR3 region has 13 residues. In DNA, the CDR3 is TGTGCCAGTACCCGATTGGGTCAAGAGACCCAGTACTTC. Protein sequence: CASTRLGQETQYF. The full variable domain, rest sourced from reference TRBV7-2 and TRBJ2-5, is GAGVSQSPSNKVTEKGKDVELRCDPISGHTALYWYRQSLGQGLEFLIYFQGNSAPDKSGLPSDRFSAERTGGSVSTLTIQRTQQEDSAVYLCASTRLGQETQYFGPGTRLLVL.

The chain combines TRBV7-2 with TRBJ2-3; no firm D call. This CDR3 has 13 amino acids. Germline V gene sequence: CDR1 SGHTA, CDR2 FQGNSA. Between the trimmed V and J ends, which lost 0 bases and 5 bases, there was a span of 6 bases. This chain's CDR3 is CASSLAQGDTQYF. The CDR3 DNA reads as TGTGCCAGCAGCTTAGCGCAAGGAGATACGCAGTATTTT.

The chain links TRBV4-2 to TRBJ1-1; no definite D call. The germline gives CDR1 LGHNA, CDR2 YNFKEQ. V lost 0 bases and J lost 0, with 5 bases in between. The CDR3 spans 14 residues. The CDR3, as DNA: TGTGCCAGCAGCCAAGACGTCCTGAACACTGAAGCTTTCTTT. Protein sequence: CASSQDVLNTEAFF.

This clonotype appeared many times. The chain links TRBV7-2 to TRBJ2-7; D may match TRBD1 or TRBD2 (6 bases each). V was shortened by 1 base and J by 5 bases, with 12 bases between the two germline ends. The CDR3 runs to 14 residues. Germline-derived CDR1 and CDR2 are SGHTA and FQGNSA. The CDR3 here is CASSLGPGADEQYF. DNA for the CDR3: TGTGCCAGCAGCTTAGGACCGGGGGCAGACGAGCAGTACTTC.

The chain recombines TRBV5-1 with TRBJ2-1; 8 nucleotides line up with TRBD2. Germline V gene sequence: CDR1 SGHRS, CDR2 YFSETQ. The CDR3 has 12 amino acids. With 10 bases clipped from V and 5 bases from J, the junction kept 5 bases outside the gene matches. This CDR3 reads CASLAEHNEQFF. The CDR3 nucleotides are TGCGCCTCACTAGCGGAGCACAATGAGCAGTTCTTC.

This chain links TRBV20-1 with TRBJ1-2; possible D gene TRBD1, 6 bases. Germline V gives CDR1 DFQATT, CDR2 SNEGSKA (reference sequence). The CDR3 loop spans 14 amino acids. V was cut by 0 bases and J by 5 bases, with 13 bases left in between. The CDR3 DNA reads as TGCAGTGCTAGAGATCAGGGGTCGAATTATGGCTACACCTTC. Amino acids: CSARDQGSNYGYTF.

The V and J genes are TRBV19 and TRBJ2-5; no firm D call. Looked up from germline, CDR1 is LNHDA and CDR2 is SQIVND (reference sequence). The CDR3 extends over 12 amino acids. V was clipped by 5 bases and J by 5 bases, with 9 bases between them. CDR3 sequence reads: CASSHDEETQYF. CDR3 nucleotide sequence: TGTGCCAGTAGTCATGACGAGGAGACCCAGTACTTC.

In this sample, this clonotype turned up a few times. CDR3 DNA sequence: TGTGCCAGCACCACCACCCCCAGCGGGGATTTCCCCTACGAGCAGTACTTC. Encoded protein: CASTTTPSGDFPYEQYF. The rearrangement uses TRBV2 and TRBJ2-7, with TRBD2 matching 7 bases. CDR3 length: 17 amino acids. The germline V gene encodes CDR1 SNHLY and CDR2 FYNNEI. J was trimmed by 2 bases and V by 7 bases; bases with no gene match: 17. The full variable domain, completed using reference TRBV2 and TRBJ2-7, is EPEVTQTPSHQVTQMGQEVILRCVPISNHLYFYWYRQILGQKVEFLVSFYNNEISEKSEIFDDQFSVERPDGSNFTLKIRSTKLEDSAMYFCASTTTPSGDFPYEQYFGPGTRLTVT.